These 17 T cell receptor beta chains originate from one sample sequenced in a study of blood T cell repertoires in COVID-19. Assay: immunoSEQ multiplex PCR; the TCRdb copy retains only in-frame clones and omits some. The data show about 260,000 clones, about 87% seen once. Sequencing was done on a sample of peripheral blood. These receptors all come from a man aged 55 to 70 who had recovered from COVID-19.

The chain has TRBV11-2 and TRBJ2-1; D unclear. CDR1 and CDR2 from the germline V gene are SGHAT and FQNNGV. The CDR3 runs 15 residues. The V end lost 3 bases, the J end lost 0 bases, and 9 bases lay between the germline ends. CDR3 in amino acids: CASSLSRSSYNEQFF. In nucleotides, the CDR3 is TGTGCCAGCAGCTTGTCACGGAGCTCCTACAATGAGCAGTTCTTC.

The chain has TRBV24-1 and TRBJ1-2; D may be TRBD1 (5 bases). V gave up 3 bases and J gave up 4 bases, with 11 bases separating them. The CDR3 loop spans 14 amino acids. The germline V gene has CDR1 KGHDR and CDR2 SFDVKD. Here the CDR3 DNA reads TGTGCCACCAGTGATGCAGGGTCACTCTATGGCTACACCTTC. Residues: CATSDAGSLYGYTF.

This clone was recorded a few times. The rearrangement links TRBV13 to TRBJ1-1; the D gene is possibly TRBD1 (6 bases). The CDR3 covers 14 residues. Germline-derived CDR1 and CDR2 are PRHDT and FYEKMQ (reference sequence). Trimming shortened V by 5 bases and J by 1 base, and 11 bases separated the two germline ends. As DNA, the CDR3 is TGTGCCAGCAGCCTGGACAGAGAGAACACTGAAGCTTTCTTT. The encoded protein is CASSLDRENTEAFF.

Here the CDR3 DNA reads TGTGCCAGCAGCAAGAGCGGGGGAGATACGCAGTATTTT. Amino acids: CASSKSGGDTQYF. This chain uses TRBV5-8 with TRBJ2-3; TRBD2 matches at 8 bases. The CDR3 is 13 amino acids. CDR1 is SGHTS and CDR2 is YDEGEE in the germline V gene. The J segment lost 5 bases and the V segment lost 4 bases, leaving 3 bases of the junction unmatched.

CDR3 DNA sequence: TGTGCCTGGAGTGTAGGATCGGGACAGATTTTCTATGGCTACACCTTC. Translation gives CAWSVGSGQIFYGYTF. The chain links TRBV30 to TRBJ1-2, with 7 positions matching TRBD1. CDR1 is GTSNPN and CDR2 is SVGIG in the germline V gene (reference sequence). This CDR3 is built from 16 residues. V shed 0 bases and J 4 bases; nucleotides not matched to a gene: 11.

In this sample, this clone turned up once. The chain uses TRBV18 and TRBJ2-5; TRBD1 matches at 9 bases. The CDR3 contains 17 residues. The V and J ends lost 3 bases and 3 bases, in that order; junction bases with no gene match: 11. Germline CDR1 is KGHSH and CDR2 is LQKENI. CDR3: CASSPTKDRGKEETQYF. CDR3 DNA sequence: TGTGCCAGCTCACCGACCAAAGACAGGGGGAAGGAAGAGACCCAGTACTTC.

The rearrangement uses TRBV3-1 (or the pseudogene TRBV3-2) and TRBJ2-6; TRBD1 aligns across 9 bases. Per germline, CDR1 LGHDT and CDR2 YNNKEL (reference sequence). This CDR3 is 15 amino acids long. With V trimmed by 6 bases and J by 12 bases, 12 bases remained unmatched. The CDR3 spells CASSQWTGEIGVLTF. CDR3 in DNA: TGTGCCAGCAGTCAGTGGACAGGGGAAATAGGCGTCCTGACTTTC.

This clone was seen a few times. The CDR3 bases are TGTGCCAGCTCACCGTTTGACAGGGGCTCTGGAAACACCATATATTTT. It is translated as CASSPFDRGSGNTIYF. The chain joins TRBV18 to TRBJ1-3, with TRBD1 identical over 8 bases. Germline CDR1 is KGHSH and CDR2 is LQKENI. The trim removed 3 bases at V and 0 bases at J, leaving 4 bases unmatched. CDR3 size: 16 residues. The full variable domain, in which reference TRBV18 and TRBJ1-3 provide the parts outside the CDR3, is NAGVMQNPRHLVRRRGQEARLRCSPMKGHSHVYWYRQLPEEGLKFMVYLQKENIIDESGMPKERFSAEFPKEGPSILRIQQVVRGDSAAYFCASSPFDRGSGNTIYFGEGSWLTVV.

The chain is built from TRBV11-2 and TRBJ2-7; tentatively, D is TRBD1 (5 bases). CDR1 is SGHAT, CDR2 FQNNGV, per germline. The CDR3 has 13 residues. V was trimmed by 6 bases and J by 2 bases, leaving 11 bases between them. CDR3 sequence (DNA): TGTGCCAGCAGAAAGACAGCTACCTACGAGCAGTACTTC. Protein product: CASRKTATYEQYF.

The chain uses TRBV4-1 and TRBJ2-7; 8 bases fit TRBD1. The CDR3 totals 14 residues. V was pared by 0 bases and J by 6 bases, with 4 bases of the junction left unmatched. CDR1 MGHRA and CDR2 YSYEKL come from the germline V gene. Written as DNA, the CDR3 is TGCGCCAGCAGCCAAGACAGGGGGCGCAGCGAGCAGTACTTC. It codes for CASSQDRGRSEQYF.

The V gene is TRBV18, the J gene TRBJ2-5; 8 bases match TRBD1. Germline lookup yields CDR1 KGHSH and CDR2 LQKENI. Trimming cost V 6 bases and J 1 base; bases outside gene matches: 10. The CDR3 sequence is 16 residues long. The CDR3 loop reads CASSHRGNTAQETQYF. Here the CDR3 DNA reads TGTGCCAGCTCGCACAGGGGGAATACGGCCCAAGAGACCCAGTACTTC.

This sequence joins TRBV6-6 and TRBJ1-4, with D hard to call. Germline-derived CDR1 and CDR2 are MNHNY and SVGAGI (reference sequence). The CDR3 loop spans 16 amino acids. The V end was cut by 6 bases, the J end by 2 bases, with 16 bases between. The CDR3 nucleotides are TGTGCCAGCAGGGCGGCCCGGGGAAGTACTAATGAAAAACTGTTTTTT. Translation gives CASRAARGSTNEKLFF.

In nucleotides, the CDR3 is TGTGCCAGCAGCTCACCCGCGACAGGGATTCGTACCTACGAGCAGTACTTC. Translating gives CASSSPATGIRTYEQYF. V and J are TRBV7-9 and TRBJ2-7; TRBD1 aligns across 7 bases. This CDR3 has 17 amino acids. J was trimmed by 2 bases and V by 4 bases; bases with no gene match: 14. Germline V gives CDR1 SEHNR, CDR2 FQNEAQ (reference sequence).

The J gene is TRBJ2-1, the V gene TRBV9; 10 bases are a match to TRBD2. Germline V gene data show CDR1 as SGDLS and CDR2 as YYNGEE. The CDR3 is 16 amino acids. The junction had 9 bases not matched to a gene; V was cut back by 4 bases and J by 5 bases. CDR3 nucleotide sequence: TGTGCCAGCAGCACTCGGGCTAGCGGGGGCCACAATGAGCAGTTCTTC. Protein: CASSTRASGGHNEQFF.

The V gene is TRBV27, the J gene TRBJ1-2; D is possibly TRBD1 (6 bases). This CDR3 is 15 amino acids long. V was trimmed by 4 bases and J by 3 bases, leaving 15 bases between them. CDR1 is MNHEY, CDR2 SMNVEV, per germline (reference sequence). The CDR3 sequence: CASSSSDRPHYGYTF. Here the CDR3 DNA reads TGTGCCAGCAGTTCCTCGGACAGACCCCACTATGGCTACACCTTC.

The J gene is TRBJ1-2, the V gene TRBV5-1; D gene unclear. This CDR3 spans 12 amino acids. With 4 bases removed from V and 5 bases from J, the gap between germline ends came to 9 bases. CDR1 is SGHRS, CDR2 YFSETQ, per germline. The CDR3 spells CASSPDFYGYTF. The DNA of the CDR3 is TGCGCCAGCAGCCCGGACTTTTATGGCTACACCTTC. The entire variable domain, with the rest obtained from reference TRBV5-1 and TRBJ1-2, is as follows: KAGVTQTPRYLIKTRGQQVTLSCSPISGHRSVSWYQQTPGQGLQFLFEYFSETQRNKGNFPGRFSGRQFSNSRSEMNVSTLELGDSALYLCASSPDFYGYTFGSGTRLTVV.

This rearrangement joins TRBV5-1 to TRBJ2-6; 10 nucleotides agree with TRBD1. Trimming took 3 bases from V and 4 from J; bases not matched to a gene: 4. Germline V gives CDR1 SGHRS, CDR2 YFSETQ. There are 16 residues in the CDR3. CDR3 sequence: CASSSTGGAGANVLTF. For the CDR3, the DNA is TGCGCCAGCAGCTCGACAGGGGGCGCGGGGGCCAACGTCCTGACTTTC.